The next 32 T cell receptor beta chains were all read from a single sample in a study of vaccination and CD4 T cells after COVID-19. The treatment: roughly 11-day PBMC culture with coronavirus spike peptide pools or control peptides (ViraFEST assay). Antigens for these TCRs are unknown. Sequencing of cultured CD4+ T cell DNA used the Oncomine TCR Beta short-read assay. A single record per CDR3 protein comes from TCRdb applying MiXCR to the PCR reads. The data contain tens of thousands of distinct CDR3 sequences, roughly 33% of them singletons. Sequenced input: cultured CD4+ T cells from blood. Receptors were obtained from a human donor with COVID-19.

The V call is TRBV7-2, the J call TRBJ2-3, with 10 positions matching TRBD2. CDR3 length: 16 residues. CDR1 SGHTA and CDR2 FQGNSA come from the germline V gene. V gave up 1 base and J gave up 7 bases; unmatched junction bases: 8. CDR3 sequence: CASSLGSSGGSNTQYF. The CDR3, as DNA: TGTGCCAGCAGCTTAGGCTCTAGCGGGGGTAGTAATACGCAGTATTTT.

The V call is TRBV9, the J call TRBJ1-1, with D perhaps matching TRBD1 (5 bases). The V gene lost 0 bases and the J gene lost 4 bases, with 16 bases spanning the gap. Germline V CDR1 and CDR2: SGDLS, YYNGEE. This CDR3 is built from 16 residues. The CDR3 bases are TGTGCCAGCAGCGTAGGCGGGGCCAGGAGTATCACTGAAGCTTTCTTT. This codes for CASSVGGARSITEAFF. Full variable domain (remainder filled in from reference TRBV9 and TRBJ1-1): DSGVTQTPKHLITATGQRVTLRCSPRSGDLSVYWYQQSLDQGLQFLIQYYNGEERAKGNILERFSAQQFPDLHSELNLSSLELGDSALYFCASSVGGARSITEAFFGQGTRLTVV.

This clonotype appeared once. The chain has TRBV5-4 and TRBJ2-5; D may correspond to TRBD1 or TRBD2 (5 bases each). Germline lookup yields CDR1 SGHNT and CDR2 YYREEE (reference sequence). Trimming left V 2 bases short and J 1 base short, with 15 bases between. This CDR3 region has 16 residues. The CDR3 DNA is TGTGCCAGCAGCTTCTTCGACATCGGGGCCCAAGAGACCCAGTACTTC. Its protein product is CASSFFDIGAQETQYF.

V usage is TRBV9 and J usage is TRBJ2-1; D is possibly TRBD1 or TRBD2 (6 bases each). The CDR3 length is 16 residues. Germline CDR1 reads SGDLS; CDR2 reads YYNGEE. V was trimmed by 0 bases and J by 3 bases, leaving 13 bases between them. This chain's CDR3 is CASSVVGRGGYNEQFF. The CDR3 nucleotides are TGTGCCAGCAGCGTAGTCGGCAGGGGAGGCTACAATGAGCAGTTCTTC.

This clonotype was observed a few times. The chain combines TRBV20-1 with TRBJ2-1; 13 bases align to TRBD2. From germline, CDR1 is DFQATT and CDR2 SNEGSKA (reference sequence). CDR3 length: 18 residues. V was pared by 6 bases and J by 3 bases, with 14 bases of the junction left unmatched. CDR3 bases: TGCAGTGCGAGGACTAGCGGGGGTTCCAGGCAGCTCTACAATGAGCAGTTCTTC. Its protein is CSARTSGGSRQLYNEQFF.

This clonotype occurred a few times. V gene TRBV20-1 combines with J gene TRBJ1-5, with TRBD1 as a possible D gene (5 bases). The CDR3 contains 14 residues. Trimming pared 3 bases from V and 4 bases from J, leaving 13 bases between. Germline CDR1 reads DFQATT; CDR2 reads SNEGSKA (reference sequence). This CDR3 reads CSARPSTANQPQHF. The CDR3 DNA sequence: TGCAGTGCTAGGCCGTCGACAGCAAATCAGCCCCAGCATTTT.

The rearrangement uses TRBV29-1 and TRBJ1-1; 9 nucleotides align to TRBD1. In germline, CDR1 is SQVTM, CDR2 ANQGSEA. The CDR3 is made up of 13 amino acids. The V segment lost 7 bases and the J segment 5 bases; nucleotides outside the gene matches: 8. CDR3 sequence reads: CSASDRGGTEAFF. The CDR3 nucleotides read TGCAGCGCCTCGGACAGGGGAGGAACTGAAGCTTTCTTT.

This clonotype has more than one count but fewer than ten. The gene calls are TRBV6-5 and TRBJ1-2; 10 bases map to TRBD1. The germline V gene has CDR1 MNHEY and CDR2 SVGAGI. V was pared by 3 bases and J by 4 bases, with 5 bases of the junction left unmatched. The CDR3 runs 15 residues. The CDR3 DNA reads TGTGCCAGCAGTTATGAGGGACAGGGGATCTATGGCTACACCTTC. Its translation: CASSYEGQGIYGYTF.

The rearrangement joins TRBV10-1 to TRBJ1-6; D ambiguous. The V end was cut by 5 bases, the J end by 7 bases, with 12 bases between. Germline V lookup: CDR1 WNHNN, CDR2 SYGVQD (reference sequence). This CDR3 is 14 amino acids long. This CDR3 is CASSFSGTNSPLHF. CDR3 sequence (DNA): TGCGCCAGCAGTTTTTCAGGAACGAATTCACCCCTCCACTTT.

In its sample, this clonotype was seen a few times. V gene TRBV7-2 combines with J gene TRBJ1-5; 7 bases fit TRBD1. V shed 1 base and J 0 bases; nucleotides not matched to a gene: 6. The germline V gene has CDR1 SGHTA and CDR2 FQGNSA. This CDR3 contains 17 residues. This chain's CDR3 is CASSLEGTVYSNQPQHF. The CDR3 region has the DNA TGTGCCAGCAGCTTAGAAGGGACAGTTTATAGCAATCAGCCCCAGCATTTT.

The chain is built from TRBV6-5 and TRBJ2-1; 8 nucleotides agree with TRBD1. The CDR3 sequence is 18 residues long. The germline CDR1 and CDR2 sequences are MNHEY and SVGAGI. After removal of 2 bases from V and 3 bases from J, the junction contained 12 bases not matched to a gene. This CDR3 reads CASSYLRQGYGVYNEQFF. CDR3 nucleotides: TGTGCCAGCAGTTACCTCCGACAGGGGTACGGGGTCTACAATGAGCAGTTCTTC.

This clonotype was counted a few times. This rearrangement joins TRBV6-5 to TRBJ2-1; D unclear. CDR1 and CDR2 from the germline V gene are MNHEY and SVGAGI. This CDR3 comprises 13 residues. Trimming took off 2 bases at V and 7 bases at J, with 9 bases between the two ends. This CDR3 is CASSYRKRNEQFF. CDR3 nucleotide sequence: TGTGCCAGCAGTTACCGAAAAAGGAATGAGCAGTTCTTC.

The gene calls are TRBV30 and TRBJ1-1; D is undetermined. This CDR3 contains 15 residues. Trimming took off 1 base at V and 1 base at J, with 13 bases between the two ends. Germline V gene lookup returns CDR1 GTSNPN and CDR2 SVGIG (reference sequence). The CDR3 spells CAWSGKTEGNTEAFF. In DNA form, the CDR3 reads TGTGCCTGGAGTGGCAAGACGGAGGGGAACACTGAAGCTTTCTTT.

The chain links TRBV19 to TRBJ1-2; TRBD1 might be the D (6 bases). Trimming cost V 3 bases and J 4 bases, with 15 bases left between them. Germline values: CDR1 LNHDA, CDR2 SQIVND (reference sequence). CDR3 size: 15 residues. CDR3 sequence reads: CASSILGGQGYGYTF. The CDR3, as DNA: TGTGCCAGTAGTATTCTCGGGGGGCAGGGCTATGGCTACACCTTC. Looking up the rest from reference TRBV19 and TRBJ1-2 gives the full variable domain: DGGITQSPKYLFRKEGQNVTLSCEQNLNHDAMYWYRQDPGQGLRLIYYSQIVNDFQKGDIAEGYSVSREKKESFPLTVTSAQKNPTAFYLCASSILGGQGYGYTFGSGTRLTVV.

The chain links TRBV29-1 to TRBJ2-7, with 8 positions matching TRBD1. J gave up 5 bases and V 8 bases, and 11 bases lay outside the gene matches. The CDR3 loop spans 13 amino acids. Germline V gene data show CDR1 as SQVTM and CDR2 as ANQGSEA. The CDR3 sequence: CSIMMTGVNEQYF. In nucleotides, the CDR3 is TGCAGCATAATGATGACAGGGGTCAACGAGCAGTACTTC.

The chain has TRBV29-1 and TRBJ2-3; D gene unclear. Germline V gives CDR1 SQVTM, CDR2 ANQGSEA. With 7 bases removed from V and 2 bases from J, the gap between germline ends came to 16 bases. The CDR3 extends over 14 amino acids. CDR3 DNA sequence: TGCAGCGCAGAACTCCCTGGGGTCACAGATACGCAGTATTTT. Its protein is CSAELPGVTDTQYF.

The chain links TRBV5-1 to TRBJ1-1, with D perhaps TRBD1 (5 bases). The CDR3 has 15 residues. V shed 0 bases and J shed 0 bases, with 9 bases lying between them. Per germline, CDR1 SGHRS and CDR2 YFSETQ. In DNA form, the CDR3 reads TGCGCCAGCAGCTTGGTGGTGGACATGAACACTGAAGCTTTCTTT. Protein sequence: CASSLVVDMNTEAFF.

The chain has TRBV10-2 and TRBJ1-5; TRBD1 agrees at 8 bases. This CDR3 region has 16 residues. With V trimmed by 6 bases and J by 1 base, 8 bases remained unmatched. Germline CDR1 and CDR2: WSHSY and SAAADI. CDR3 amino acids: CASSRTGMESNQPQHF. Here the CDR3 DNA reads TGCGCCAGCAGCAGGACAGGGATGGAGAGCAATCAGCCCCAGCATTTT.

This clonotype was seen only a few times. The chain combines TRBV7-2 with TRBJ2-1, with D possibly being TRBD2 (6 bases). The CDR3 consists of 15 residues. V dropped 6 bases and J dropped 3 bases, with 15 bases sitting between them. The V gene's germline CDR1 is SGHTA and CDR2 FQGNSA. The CDR3 coding sequence is TGTGCCAGCAGGCGGGGAGGTCGAGGCTACAATGAGCAGTTCTTC. This translates into CASRRGGRGYNEQFF.

V and J are TRBV6-1 and TRBJ1-3; tentative D call: TRBD1 (6 bases). Trimming took 6 bases from V and 5 from J, leaving 14 bases between them. CDR3 size: 14 residues. Germline CDR1 and CDR2: MNHNS and SASEGT. In nucleotides, the CDR3 is TGTGCCAGCAGCAACAGGGAGTGGCGAAACACCATATATTTT. Protein: CASSNREWRNTIYF.

This clonotype was counted a few times. The CDR3 loop reads CATPHRGHFYEQYF. The CDR3 nucleotides read TGTGCCACCCCCCACAGGGGGCATTTCTACGAGCAGTACTTC. V gene TRBV28 combines with J gene TRBJ2-7; 9 nucleotides match TRBD1. Germline V CDR1 and CDR2: MDHEN, SYDVKM. The CDR3 loop spans 14 amino acids. J was trimmed by 3 bases and V by 10 bases; bases with no gene match: 10.

The chain couples TRBV20-1 to TRBJ2-1, with TRBD2 identical over 8 bases. CDR3 length: 15 amino acids. Germline CDR1 and CDR2: DFQATT and SNEGSKA (reference sequence). Losses at the gene ends were 0 bases for V and 6 bases for J; bases not matched to a gene: 7. The chain's CDR3 is CSARDSGGAGNEQFF. The CDR3 nucleotides are TGCAGTGCTAGAGACTCCGGGGGGGCCGGCAATGAGCAGTTCTTC.

The chain links TRBV15 to TRBJ2-1; D is unresolved. Per germline, CDR1 LNHNV and CDR2 YYDKDF (reference sequence). The CDR3 consists of 12 residues. The V gene lost 10 bases and the J gene lost 6 bases, with 13 bases spanning the gap. CDR3 amino acids: CASGPRRNEQFF. CDR3 in DNA: TGTGCCAGTGGGCCCCGTCGCAATGAGCAGTTCTTC. The whole variable domain, filled in from reference TRBV15 and TRBJ2-1, reads DAMVIQNPRYQVTQFGKPVTLSCSQTLNHNVMYWYQQKSSQAPKLLFHYYDKDFNNEADTPDNFQSRRPNTSFCFLDIRSPGLGDTAMYLCASGPRRNEQFFGPGTRLTVL.

The J gene is TRBJ2-6, the V gene TRBV6-1; TRBD1 is a possible D gene (7 bases). In germline, CDR1 is MNHNS, CDR2 SASEGT. V was clipped by 2 bases and J by 8 bases, with 19 bases between them. CDR3 length: 17 amino acids. Here the CDR3 DNA reads TGTGCCAGCAGTGAACAGGGGGGTGGATCCGGGACCAACGTCCTGACTTTC. Its translation is CASSEQGGGSGTNVLTF.

This clonotype came up a few times. The chain links TRBV6-1 to TRBJ2-3, with D maybe TRBD2 (5 bases). This CDR3 region has 15 residues. Deletions cut 6 bases from V and 3 bases from J, with 16 bases between. The V gene's germline CDR1 is MNHNS and CDR2 SASEGT. In DNA form, the CDR3 reads TGTGCCAGCAGCCTGGTGGGAGCTGGAACAGATACGCAGTATTTT. The encoded protein is CASSLVGAGTDTQYF.

The chain carries TRBV19 and TRBJ1-1; the D is unclear. V shed 6 bases and J shed 6 bases, with 17 bases lying between them. Germline CDR1 LNHDA, CDR2 SQIVND (reference sequence). The CDR3 covers 14 residues. CDR3: CASRRSMGSSEAFF. The CDR3 DNA reads as TGTGCCAGTAGAAGAAGTATGGGGAGTTCTGAAGCTTTCTTT. Complete variable domain (other parts from reference TRBV19 and TRBJ1-1): DGGITQSPKYLFRKEGQNVTLSCEQNLNHDAMYWYRQDPGQGLRLIYYSQIVNDFQKGDIAEGYSVSREKKESFPLTVTSAQKNPTAFYLCASRRSMGSSEAFFGQGTRLTVV.

The V call is TRBV7-2, the J call TRBJ2-1, with 10 nucleotides matching TRBD2. In germline, CDR1 is SGHTA, CDR2 FQGNSA. This CDR3 has 15 amino acids. The V gene end was trimmed by 6 bases and the J gene end by 4 bases; junction bases not matched to a gene: 6. CDR3 sequence: CASSPSGGDYNEQFF. The CDR3 DNA reads TGTGCCAGCAGTCCAAGCGGGGGGGATTACAATGAGCAGTTCTTC.

In this sample, this clonotype turned up a few times. V gene TRBV6-1 combines with J gene TRBJ2-3, with 9 nucleotides matching TRBD1. CDR1 is MNHNS, CDR2 SASEGT, per germline. The CDR3 loop spans 15 amino acids. V lost 6 bases to trimming and J lost 3 bases; unmatched junction nucleotides: 7. The DNA of the CDR3 is TGTGCCAGCAGACTCACAGGGGGCTGGACAGATACGCAGTATTTT. Amino acids: CASRLTGGWTDTQYF.

The rearrangement joins TRBV6-4 to TRBJ2-1; no firm D call. This CDR3 has 13 residues. CDR1 MRHNA and CDR2 SNTAGT come from the germline V gene. V was pared by 5 bases and J by 6 bases, with 11 bases between. The CDR3, as DNA: TGTGCCAGCAGTCCCCGACTGTCCAATGAGCAGTTCTTC. Translating it yields CASSPRLSNEQFF.

The rearrangement joins TRBV6-1 to TRBJ1-5; 11 nucleotides agree with TRBD1. The V gene's germline CDR1 is MNHNS and CDR2 SASEGT. With V trimmed by 4 bases and J by 11 bases, 13 bases remained unmatched. This CDR3 comprises 16 residues. CDR3 in amino acids: CASSGKGQGALQSQHF. The CDR3 nucleotides are TGTGCCAGCAGTGGAAAAGGACAGGGGGCTTTACAGTCCCAGCATTTT.

The chain is built from TRBV6-2 or TRBV6-3 and TRBJ1-6; 7 nucleotides agree with TRBD1. The CDR3 contains 17 residues. Germline CDR1 is MNHEY and CDR2 is SVGEGT. Unmatched junction bases numbered 10, after V lost 8 bases and J lost 0 bases. The CDR3 loop reads CASSRTGASSYNSPLHF. Here the CDR3 DNA reads TGTGCCAGCTCCCGGACAGGCGCAAGCTCCTATAATTCACCCCTCCACTTT.

This clonotype was found a few times. This chain uses TRBV6-1 with TRBJ1-5; a possible D gene is TRBD1 (5 bases). CDR3 length: 17 amino acids. V lost 4 bases to trimming and J lost 2 bases, with 18 bases between them. Germline CDR1 reads MNHNS; CDR2 reads SASEGT. The CDR3 is CASSGVRQTGGNQPQHF. The CDR3 DNA is TGTGCCAGCAGTGGAGTCAGGCAAACGGGGGGCAATCAGCCCCAGCATTTT.